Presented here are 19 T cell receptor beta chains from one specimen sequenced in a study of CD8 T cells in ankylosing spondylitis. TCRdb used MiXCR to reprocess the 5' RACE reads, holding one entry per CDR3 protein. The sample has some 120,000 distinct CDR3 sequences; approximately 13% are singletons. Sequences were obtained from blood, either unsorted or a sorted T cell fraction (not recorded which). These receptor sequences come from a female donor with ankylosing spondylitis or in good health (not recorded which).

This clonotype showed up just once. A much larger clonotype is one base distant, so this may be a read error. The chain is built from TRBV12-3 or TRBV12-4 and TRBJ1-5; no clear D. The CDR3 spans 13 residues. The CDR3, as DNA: TGTGCCAGCAGTTTAGGGATCAATCGGCCCCAGCATTTT. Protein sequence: CASSLGINRPQHF.

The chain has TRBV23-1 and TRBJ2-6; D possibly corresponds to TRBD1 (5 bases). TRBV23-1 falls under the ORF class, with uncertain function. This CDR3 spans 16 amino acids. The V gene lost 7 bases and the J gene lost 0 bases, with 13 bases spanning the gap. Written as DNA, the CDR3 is TGCGCCAGCATCGGCAGGGCAAACTCTGGGGCCAACGTCCTGACTTTC. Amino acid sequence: CASIGRANSGANVLTF.

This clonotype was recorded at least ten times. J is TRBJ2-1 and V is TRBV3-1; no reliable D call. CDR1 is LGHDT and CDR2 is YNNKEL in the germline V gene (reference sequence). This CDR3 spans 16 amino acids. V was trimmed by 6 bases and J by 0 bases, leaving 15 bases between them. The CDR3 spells CASRPLGPSSYNEQFF. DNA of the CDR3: TGTGCCAGCAGGCCGTTAGGTCCTAGCTCCTACAATGAGCAGTTCTTC.

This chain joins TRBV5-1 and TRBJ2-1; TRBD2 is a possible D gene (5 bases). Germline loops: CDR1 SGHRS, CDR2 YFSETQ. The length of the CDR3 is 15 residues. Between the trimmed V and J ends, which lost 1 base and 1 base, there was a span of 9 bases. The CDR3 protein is CASSLRRDSYNEQFF. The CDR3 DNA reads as TGCGCCAGCAGCTTGCGACGGGATTCCTACAATGAGCAGTTCTTC.

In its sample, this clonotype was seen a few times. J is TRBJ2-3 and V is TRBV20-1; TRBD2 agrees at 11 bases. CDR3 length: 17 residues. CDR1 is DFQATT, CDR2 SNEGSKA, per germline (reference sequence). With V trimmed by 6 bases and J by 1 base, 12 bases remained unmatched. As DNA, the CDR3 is TGCAGTGCCTCCCCACTAGCGGGAGAGACAGGCACAGATACGCAGTATTTT. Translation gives CSASPLAGETGTDTQYF.

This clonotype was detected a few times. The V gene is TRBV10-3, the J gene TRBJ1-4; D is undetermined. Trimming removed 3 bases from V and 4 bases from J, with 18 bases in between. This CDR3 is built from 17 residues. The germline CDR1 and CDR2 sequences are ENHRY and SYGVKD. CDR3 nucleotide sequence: TGTGCCATCAGTGATTCTCCCCTGACGGACTATAATGAAAAACTGTTTTTT. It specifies CAISDSPLTDYNEKLFF.

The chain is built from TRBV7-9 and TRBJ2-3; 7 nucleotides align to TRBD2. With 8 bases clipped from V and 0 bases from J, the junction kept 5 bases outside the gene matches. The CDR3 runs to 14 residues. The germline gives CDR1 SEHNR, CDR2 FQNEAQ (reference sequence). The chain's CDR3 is CASPSGGSTDTQYF. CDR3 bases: TGTGCCAGCCCTTCGGGGGGAAGCACAGATACGCAGTATTTT.

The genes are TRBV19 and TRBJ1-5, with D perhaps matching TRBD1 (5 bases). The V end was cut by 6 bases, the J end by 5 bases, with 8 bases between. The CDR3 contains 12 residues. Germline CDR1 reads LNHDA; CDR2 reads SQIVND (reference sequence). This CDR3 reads CASSRVDQPQHF. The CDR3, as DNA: TGTGCCAGTAGCAGGGTAGATCAGCCCCAGCATTTT.

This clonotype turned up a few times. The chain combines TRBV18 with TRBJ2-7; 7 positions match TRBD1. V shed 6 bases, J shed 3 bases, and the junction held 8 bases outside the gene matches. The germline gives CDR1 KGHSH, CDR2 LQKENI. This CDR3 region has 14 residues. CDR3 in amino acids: CASSPGTEIYEQYF. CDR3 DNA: TGTGCCAGCTCCCCCGGGACAGAGATCTACGAGCAGTACTTC.

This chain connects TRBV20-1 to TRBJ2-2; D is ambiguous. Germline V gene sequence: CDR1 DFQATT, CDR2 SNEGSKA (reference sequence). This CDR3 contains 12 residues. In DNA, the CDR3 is TGCAGCCTGGCAGAGAACACCGGGGAGCTGTTTTTT. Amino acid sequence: CSLAENTGELFF.

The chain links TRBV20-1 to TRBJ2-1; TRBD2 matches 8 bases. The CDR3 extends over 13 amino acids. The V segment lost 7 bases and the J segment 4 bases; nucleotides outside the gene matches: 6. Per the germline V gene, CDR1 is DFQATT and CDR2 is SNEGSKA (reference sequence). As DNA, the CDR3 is TGCAGTGTTTACCGGGGGGGTTACAATGAGCAGTTCTTC. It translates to CSVYRGGYNEQFF.

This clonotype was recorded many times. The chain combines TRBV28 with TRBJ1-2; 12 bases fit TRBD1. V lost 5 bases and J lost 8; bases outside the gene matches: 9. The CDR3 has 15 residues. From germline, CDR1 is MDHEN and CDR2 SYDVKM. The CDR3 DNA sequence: TGTGCCAGCAGTGGGCCGGGACAGGGGGCTGGAGGCTACACCTTC. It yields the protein CASSGPGQGAGGYTF.

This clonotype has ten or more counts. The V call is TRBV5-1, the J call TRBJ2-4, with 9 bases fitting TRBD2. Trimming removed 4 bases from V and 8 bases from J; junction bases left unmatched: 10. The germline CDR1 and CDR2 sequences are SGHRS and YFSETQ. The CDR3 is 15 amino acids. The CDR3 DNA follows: TGCGCCAGCAGCCCCCGGGGACTAGCTTCTGACATTCAGTACTTC. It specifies CASSPRGLASDIQYF.

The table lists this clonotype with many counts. CDR3: CATSSGTGAEQYF. The CDR3 DNA follows: TGTGCCACCAGTTCTGGGACAGGGGCCGAGCAGTACTTC. V gene TRBV24-1 combines with J gene TRBJ2-7, with TRBD1 matching 10 bases. V dropped 6 bases and J dropped 6; count of bases not matched to a gene: 4. Germline assignment: CDR1 KGHDR and CDR2 SFDVKD. There are 13 residues in the CDR3.

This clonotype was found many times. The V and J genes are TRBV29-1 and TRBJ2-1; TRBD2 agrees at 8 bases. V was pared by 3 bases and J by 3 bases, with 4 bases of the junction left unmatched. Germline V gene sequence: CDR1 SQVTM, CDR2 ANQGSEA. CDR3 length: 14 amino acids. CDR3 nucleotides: TGCAGCGTTGATAGCGGGGATCTCTACAATGAGCAGTTCTTC. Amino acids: CSVDSGDLYNEQFF.

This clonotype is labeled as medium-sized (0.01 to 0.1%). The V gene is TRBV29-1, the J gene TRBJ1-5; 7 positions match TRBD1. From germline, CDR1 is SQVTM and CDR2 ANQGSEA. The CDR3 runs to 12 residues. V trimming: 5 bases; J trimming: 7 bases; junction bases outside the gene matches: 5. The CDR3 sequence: CSVQGGGQPQHF. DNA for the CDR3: TGCAGCGTTCAAGGGGGCGGCCAGCCCCAGCATTTT.

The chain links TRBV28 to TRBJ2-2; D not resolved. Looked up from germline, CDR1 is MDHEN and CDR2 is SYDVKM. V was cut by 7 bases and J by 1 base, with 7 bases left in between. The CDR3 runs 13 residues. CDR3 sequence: CASTGRNTGELFF. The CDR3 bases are TGTGCCAGCACCGGACGGAACACCGGGGAGCTGTTTTTT.

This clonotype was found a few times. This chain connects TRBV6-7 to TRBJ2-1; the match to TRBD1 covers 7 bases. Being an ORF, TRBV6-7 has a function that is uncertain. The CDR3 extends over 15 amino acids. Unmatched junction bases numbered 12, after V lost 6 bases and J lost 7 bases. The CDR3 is CASSKTLTGKNEQFF. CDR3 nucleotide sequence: TGTGCCAGCAGCAAGACCCTGACAGGGAAGAATGAGCAGTTCTTC.

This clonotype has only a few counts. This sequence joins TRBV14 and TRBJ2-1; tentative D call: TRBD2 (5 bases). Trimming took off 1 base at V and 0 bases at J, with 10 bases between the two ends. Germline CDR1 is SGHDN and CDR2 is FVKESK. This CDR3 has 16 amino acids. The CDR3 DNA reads TGTGCCAGCAGCCAAGTGATGGGGAGCTCCTACAATGAGCAGTTCTTC. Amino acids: CASSQVMGSSYNEQFF.